This T cell receptor (beta chain) was documented in a study of high-grade serous ovarian cancer treatment subgroups. The overall study: Each sample yielded on average roughly 7,400 unique TCR beta rearrangements from roughly 15,000 reads. Study conclusions and caveats: TCR clonal relatedness correlated positively with neoantigen level. These tumor repertoires lack spatial information from bulk sequencing.

Tumor samples were taken before definitive surgery or chemotherapy. Libraries were prepared by immunoSEQ multiplex PCR; TCRdb keeps only in-frame clonotypes and omits some of them. Here the sample spans some 15,000 clones, about 86% being singletons. CDR1 is SGHNT, CDR2 YYREEE, per germline (reference sequence). After removal of 1 base from V and 2 bases from J, the junction contained 4 bases not matched to a gene. The length of the CDR3 is 15 residues. As concerns this clone: Antigen unknown.

The clonotype originates from a human donor with high-grade serous ovarian cancer. The rearrangement joins TRBV5-4 to TRBJ1-2; TRBD1 aligns across 8 bases. Sequencing used tumor tissue. The CDR3 DNA sequence: TGTGCCAGCAGCTTGCGCGGACAGGGAAACTATGGCTACACCTTC. Encoded protein: CASSLRGQGNYGYTF.